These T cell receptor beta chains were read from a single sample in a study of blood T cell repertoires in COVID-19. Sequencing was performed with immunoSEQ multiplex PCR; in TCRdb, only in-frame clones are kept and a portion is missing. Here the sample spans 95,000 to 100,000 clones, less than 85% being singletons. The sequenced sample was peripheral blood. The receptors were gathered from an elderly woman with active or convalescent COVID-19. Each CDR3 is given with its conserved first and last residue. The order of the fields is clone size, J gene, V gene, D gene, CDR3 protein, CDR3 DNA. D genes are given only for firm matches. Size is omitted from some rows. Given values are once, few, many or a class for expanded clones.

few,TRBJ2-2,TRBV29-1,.,CSVESPLRTGELFF,TGCAGCGTTGAATCCCCCCTCCGGACCGGGGAGCTGTTTTTT
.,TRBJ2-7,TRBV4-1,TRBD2,CASSQMGLAVYEQYF,TGCGCCAGCAGCCAGATGGGACTAGCGGTCTACGAGCAGTACTTC
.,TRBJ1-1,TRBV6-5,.,CASSYSGHNTEAFF,TGTGCCAGCAGTTACTCGGGACACAACACTGAAGCTTTCTTT
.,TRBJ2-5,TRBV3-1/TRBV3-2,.,CASSQEGGVIQETQYF,TGTGCCAGCAGCCAAGAGGGGGGTGTTATTCAAGAGACCCAGTACTTC
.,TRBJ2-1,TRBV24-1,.,CATSDFGHLSYNEQFF,TGTGCCACCAGTGATTTCGGACACCTGTCCTACAATGAGCAGTTCTTC
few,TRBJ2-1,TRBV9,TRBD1,CASSDSLDRGDYNEQFF,TGTGCCAGCAGCGACAGCCTGGACAGGGGAGATTACAATGAGCAGTTCTTC
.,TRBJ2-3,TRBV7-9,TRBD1,CASRPRTGRESDTQYF,TGTGCCAGCAGGCCACGGACAGGAAGGGAATCAGATACGCAGTATTTT
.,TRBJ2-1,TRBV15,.,CATSRDLETAYNEQFF,TGTGCCACCAGCAGAGATTTGGAGACAGCCTACAATGAGCAGTTCTTC
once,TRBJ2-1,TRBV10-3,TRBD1,CAISEGTGPLYEQFF,TGTGCCATCAGTGAGGGGACAGGGCCTCTCTATGAGCAGTTCTTC
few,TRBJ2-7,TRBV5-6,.,CASSLAGPSYEQYF,TGTGCCAGCAGCTTAGCGGGCCCCTCCTACGAGCAGTACTTC
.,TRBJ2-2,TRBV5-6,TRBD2,CASSLSLAATGELFF,TGTGCCAGCAGCTTATCACTAGCGGCTACCGGGGAGCTGTTTTTT
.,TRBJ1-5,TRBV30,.,CAWSAGGNQPQHF,TGTGCCTGGAGTGCAGGGGGCAATCAGCCCCAGCATTTT
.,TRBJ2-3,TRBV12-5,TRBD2,CASGLSRGSGADTQYF,TGTGCTAGTGGTTTGTCTAGGGGCAGCGGGGCAGATACGCAGTATTTT
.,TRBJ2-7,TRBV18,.,CASSPPNLGEQYF,TGTGCCAGCTCACCACCTAACCTCGGGGAGCAGTACTTC
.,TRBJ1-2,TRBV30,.,CAWSAGSYGYTF,TGTGCCTGGAGTGCGGGGAGCTATGGCTACACCTTC
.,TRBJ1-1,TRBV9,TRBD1,CASSVDPTGGVNTEAFF,TGTGCCAGCAGCGTAGATCCGACAGGGGGCGTAAACACTGAAGCTTTCTTT
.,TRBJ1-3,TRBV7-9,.,CASSLDWSSGNTIYF,TGTGCCAGCAGCTTAGACTGGAGCTCTGGAAACACCATATATTTT
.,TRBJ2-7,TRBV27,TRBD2,CASSLRPLADNLYEQYF,TGTGCCAGCAGTTTAAGGCCCCTAGCGGATAACCTCTACGAGCAGTACTTC
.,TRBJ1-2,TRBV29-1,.,CSVDQTAGENGYTF,TGCAGCGTTGATCAGACGGCGGGGGAGAATGGCTACACCTTC
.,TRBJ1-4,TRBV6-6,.,CASSRGNANEKLFF,TGTGCCAGCAGTAGGGGTAATGCTAATGAAAAACTGTTTTTT
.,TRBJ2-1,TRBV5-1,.,CASSPTGMTYNEQFF,TGTGCCAGCAGCCCGACGGGGATGACCTACAATGAGCAGTTCTTC
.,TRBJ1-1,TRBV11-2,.,CASSPRGRSEAFF,TGTGCCAGCAGCCCCAGGGGTAGGTCTGAAGCTTTCTTT
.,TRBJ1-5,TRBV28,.,CASSRLRGDQPQHF,TGTGCCAGCAGCCGTTTACGGGGTGATCAGCCCCAGCATTTT
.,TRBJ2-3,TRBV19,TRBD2,CASSITSGNTDTQYF,TGTGCCAGTAGTATTACTAGCGGGAATACAGATACGCAGTATTTT
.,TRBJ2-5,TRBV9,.,CASSLSQGSGETQYF,TGTGCCAGCAGCCTTTCTCAGGGCAGTGGAGAGACCCAGTACTTC
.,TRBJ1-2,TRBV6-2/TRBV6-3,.,CASSYGGHDNYGYTF,TGTGCCAGCAGTTACGGGGGACACGATAACTATGGCTACACCTTC
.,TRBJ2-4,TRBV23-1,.,CASSQPCRGKKNIQYF,TGCGCCAGCAGTCAACCTTGCCGAGGGAAGAAAAACATTCAGTACTTC
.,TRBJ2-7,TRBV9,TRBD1,CASSPGTAPLYEQYF,TGTGCCAGCAGCCCAGGGACAGCCCCGCTCTACGAGCAGTACTTC
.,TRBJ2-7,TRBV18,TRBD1,CASSPLVGQGTSSPYEQYF,TGTGCCAGCTCACCACTTGTGGGACAGGGTACCTCTTCGCCCTACGAGCAGTACTTC
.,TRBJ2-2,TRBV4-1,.,CASSQVWGGPSNTGELFF,TGCGCCAGCAGCCAAGTTTGGGGGGGGCCATCGAACACCGGGGAGCTGTTTTTT
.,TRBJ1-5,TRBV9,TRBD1,CASSPVVDRGHQPQHF,TGTGCCAGCAGCCCGGTAGTTGACAGGGGGCATCAGCCCCAGCATTTT
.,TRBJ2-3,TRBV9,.,CASSFGSTDTQYF,TGTGCCAGCAGCTTCGGGAGCACAGATACGCAGTATTTT
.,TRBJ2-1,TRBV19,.,CASSPGTAHNEQFF,TGTGCCAGTAGTCCCGGAACAGCCCACAATGAGCAGTTCTTC
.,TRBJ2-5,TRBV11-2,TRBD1,CASSRTGGTQYF,TGTGCCAGCAGCCGGACAGGGGGGACCCAGTACTTC
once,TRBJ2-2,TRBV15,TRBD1,CATSITGASGELFF,TGTGCCACCAGCATCACAGGGGCGAGCGGGGAGCTGTTTTTT
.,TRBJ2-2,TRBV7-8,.,CASRLNSAGELFF,TGTGCCAGCAGGTTAAATTCTGCCGGGGAGCTGTTTTTT
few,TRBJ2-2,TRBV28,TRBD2,CASSTPASGGTGELFF,TGTGCCAGCAGTACTCCGGCTAGCGGTGGGACCGGGGAGCTGTTTTTT
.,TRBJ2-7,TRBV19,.,CASSIGGHWYEQYF,TGTGCCAGTAGTATAGGGGGACATTGGTACGAGCAGTACTTC
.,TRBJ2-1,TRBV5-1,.,CASSFQTSEGNEQFF,TGTGCCAGCAGCTTTCAAACTAGTGAGGGCAATGAGCAGTTCTTC
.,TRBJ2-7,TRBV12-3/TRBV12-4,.,CASSSAYEQYF,TGTGCCAGCAGTTCCGCCTACGAGCAGTACTTC
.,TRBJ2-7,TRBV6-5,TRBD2,CASGTSANYEQYF,TGTGCCAGCGGGACTAGCGCGAATTACGAGCAGTACTTC
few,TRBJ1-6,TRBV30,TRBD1,CAWRPPGRGQGYNSPLHF,TGTGCCTGGAGGCCCCCGGGACGGGGACAGGGGTATAATTCACCCCTCCACTTT
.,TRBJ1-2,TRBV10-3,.,CAISPGRENYGYTF,TGTGCCATCAGTCCGGGAAGGGAAAACTATGGCTACACCTTC
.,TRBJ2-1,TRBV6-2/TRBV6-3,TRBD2,CASSSSSGRLFF,TGTGCCAGCAGTAGTTCTAGCGGGAGGTTGTTCTTC
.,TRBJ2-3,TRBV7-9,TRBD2,CASSPSGREGTDTQYF,TGTGCCAGCAGCCCCAGCGGGAGGGAAGGGACAGATACGCAGTATTTT
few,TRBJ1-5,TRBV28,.,CASNTLGTPGQPQHF,TGTGCCAGCAACACTTTGGGCACCCCAGGTCAGCCCCAGCATTTT
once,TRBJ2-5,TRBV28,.,CASTDRSTQQYF,TGTGCCAGCACGGATCGGAGCACCCAACAGTACTTC
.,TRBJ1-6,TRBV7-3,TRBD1,CASSLDRAYSPLHF,TGTGCCAGCAGCTTAGACAGGGCTTATTCACCCCTCCACTTT
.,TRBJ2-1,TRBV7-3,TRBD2,CASSLTGALAGDQQFF,TGTGCCAGCAGCTTAACTGGGGCACTAGCGGGTGACCAGCAGTTCTTC
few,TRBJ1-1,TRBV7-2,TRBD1,CASSWGTDLILEAFF,TGTGCCAGCAGCTGGGGGACAGACCTAATCCTGGAAGCTTTCTTT
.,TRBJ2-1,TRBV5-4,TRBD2,CASSPTLASGNNEQFF,TGTGCCAGCAGCCCTACCCTGGCTAGCGGGAATAATGAGCAGTTCTTC